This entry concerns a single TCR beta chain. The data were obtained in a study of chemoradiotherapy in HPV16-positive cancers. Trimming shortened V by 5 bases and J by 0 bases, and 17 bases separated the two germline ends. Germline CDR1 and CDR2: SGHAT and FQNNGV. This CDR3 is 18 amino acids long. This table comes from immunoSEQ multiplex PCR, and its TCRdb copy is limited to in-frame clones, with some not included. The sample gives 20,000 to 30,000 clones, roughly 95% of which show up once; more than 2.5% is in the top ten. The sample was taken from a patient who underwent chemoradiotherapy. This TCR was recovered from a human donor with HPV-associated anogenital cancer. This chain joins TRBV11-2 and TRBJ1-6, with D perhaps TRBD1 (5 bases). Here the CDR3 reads CASSPRWGGSSYNSPLHF. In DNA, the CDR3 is TGTGCCAGCAGCCCACGTTGGGGCGGAAGCTCCTATAATTCACCCCTCCACTTT.